Listed below are T cell receptor beta chains from one sample, sequenced in a study of cytomegalovirus exposure and HLA in healthy donors. The table came from immunoSEQ multiplex PCR; TCRdb's copy has only in-frame clones and leaves some out. This table holds some 180,000 clones, around 80% found once. Sequenced material: PBMCs. The source of these receptors is a male donor in good health and CMV-seronegative. Both conserved end residues are part of each CDR3. A D gene is named only where the DNA matches it firmly.

D,V,J,CDR3
.,TRBV5-1,TRBJ2-7,CASSLSPGAYEQYF
.,TRBV25-1,TRBJ1-1,CASSGPRLHGGTEAFF
TRBD1,TRBV18,TRBJ2-7,CASSGGTGHYEQYF
.,TRBV7-6,TRBJ1-2,CASSPDSSYGYTF
.,TRBV5-1,TRBJ2-6,CASAVRGSGANGLTF
.,TRBV2,TRBJ1-1,CASRAVSTVNTEAFF
.,TRBV5-1,TRBJ2-2,CASSLEGGYTGELFF
.,TRBV6-1,TRBJ2-2,CASTWTENTGELFF
.,TRBV7-2,TRBJ2-3,CASRLGGTSTDTQYF
.,TRBV27,TRBJ1-1,CASRAPNTEAFF
.,TRBV30,TRBJ2-5,CAWATGREGETQYF
.,TRBV4-3,TRBJ2-5,CASSQEQQETQYF
TRBD1,TRBV5-4,TRBJ2-7,CASSLDRGFGYEQYF
TRBD1,TRBV6-4,TRBJ1-1,CASSLTGGRGTEAFF
.,TRBV10-3,TRBJ2-2,CAISDQTGIYTGELFF
TRBD1,TRBV18,TRBJ1-5,CASSPAHGQGDQPQHF
.,TRBV6-1,TRBJ2-3,CASSEAPLTLASTDTQYF
.,TRBV7-9,TRBJ1-1,CASSLVSENTEAFF
TRBD1,TRBV30,TRBJ1-2,CAWTPAGGRLGYTF
.,TRBV5-4,TRBJ1-2,CASSGGRENGYTF
.,TRBV19,TRBJ2-3,CASRSNGASTDTQYF
.,TRBV6-5,TRBJ1-1,CASRILKAGDTEAFF
TRBD2,TRBV5-6,TRBJ2-7,CASSFVSGGSYEQYF
TRBD2,TRBV7-7,TRBJ2-1,CASSLAAGGGEQFF
.,TRBV6-6,TRBJ1-2,CASSEDRSYGYTF
.,TRBV7-9,TRBJ1-4,CASSSTPTENEKLFF
.,TRBV29-1,TRBJ2-7,CSVNYSYEQYF
.,TRBV18,TRBJ1-5,CASSPSQINQPQHF
.,TRBV10-3,TRBJ2-3,CAISGGGPSTDTQYF
.,TRBV11-2,TRBJ1-5,CASSLDRGNQPQHF
TRBD2,TRBV2,TRBJ2-1,CASRGLAGGQGEQFF
.,TRBV11-2,TRBJ2-3,CASSRRQASTDTQYF
.,TRBV14,TRBJ2-5,CASSQEIGGTRETQYF
.,TRBV4-1,TRBJ1-2,CASSQESGLTYGYTF
TRBD2,TRBV9,TRBJ2-7,CASSTASGRPGEQYF
TRBD1,TRBV19,TRBJ2-3,CASRPGTGADTQYF
TRBD2,TRBV11-3,TRBJ2-7,CASSPGTSGTYEQYF
TRBD1,TRBV14,TRBJ2-5,CASSERGPGQGGRTQYF
.,TRBV6-5,TRBJ2-7,CASRDSTSYEQYF
TRBD1,TRBV5-1,TRBJ1-2,CASSRTGADYGYTF
.,TRBV5-1,TRBJ1-3,CASSPGSSGNTIYF
TRBD1,TRBV5-6,TRBJ2-5,CASSFKGAETQYF
.,TRBV27,TRBJ1-3,CASSVEPGNTIYF
TRBD1,TRBV15,TRBJ1-5,CATSRASGTVGNQPQHF
.,TRBV20-1,TRBJ1-1,CSASRPPEAFF
TRBD1,TRBV5-6,TRBJ2-5,CASSNYAPGQEETQYF
.,TRBV30,TRBJ1-2,CAWKKGDYGYTF
.,TRBV7-2,TRBJ1-2,CASSSVTSQGYGYTF
TRBD1,TRBV7-8,TRBJ2-3,CASSLDEGALGTDTQYF
.,TRBV4-3,TRBJ2-5,CASSRDGGQETQYF
.,TRBV5-6,TRBJ2-5,CASSPTRLETQYF
TRBD2,TRBV6-5,TRBJ2-1,CASSYFGGGAEQFF
.,TRBV4-3,TRBJ2-6,CASRAQPSGANVLTF
TRBD1,TRBV10-2,TRBJ1-1,CASSPGQALQGAFF
TRBD2,TRBV11-2,TRBJ2-3,CASSLAGLANTQYF
TRBD2,TRBV10-3,TRBJ2-4,CATTSGTSGVAYF
.,TRBV5-1,TRBJ1-4,CASSLAARLENEKLFF
.,TRBV2,TRBJ1-4,CASSESQGNWAEKLFF